This entry lists 9 T cell receptor beta chains sequenced from one sample in a study of cytotoxic CD8 clonotypes in ibrutinib-treated CLL. The table came from immunoSEQ multiplex PCR; TCRdb's copy has only in-frame clones and leaves some out. Of approximately 32,000 clones in the sample, approximately 69% were seen once. The sequenced sample was PBMCs, obtained before ibrutinib treatment. The source is a human donor with chronic lymphocytic leukemia.

The V gene is TRBV13, the J gene TRBJ1-2; the match to TRBD1 covers 9 bases. Germline CDR1 is PRHDT and CDR2 is FYEKMQ (reference sequence). V dropped 3 bases and J dropped 2; count of bases not matched to a gene: 4. This CDR3 has 15 amino acids. The CDR3 spells CASSFIGQGNYGYTF. The CDR3 DNA sequence: TGTGCCAGCAGCTTCATCGGACAGGGGAACTATGGCTACACCTTC.

V and J are TRBV29-1 and TRBJ1-1; the D gene is possibly TRBD1 (5 bases). CDR1 and CDR2 from the germline V gene are SQVTM and ANQGSEA. The V gene lost 4 bases and the J gene lost 4 bases, with 13 bases spanning the gap. The CDR3 has 13 amino acids. CDR3 loop: CSVGAGLGTEAFF. The CDR3 nucleotides read TGCAGCGTTGGGGCAGGGTTGGGCACTGAAGCTTTCTTT. Full variable domain (missing parts from reference TRBV29-1 and TRBJ1-1): SAVISQKPSRDICQRGTSLTIQCQVDSQVTMMFWYRQQPGQSLTLIATANQGSEATYESGFVIDKFPISRPNLTFSTLTVSNMSPEDSSIYLCSVGAGLGTEAFFGQGTRLTVV.

As to this clone: Mismatch with germline at one junction end may stem from a read error. V and J are TRBV7-7 and TRBJ2-7, with D tentatively TRBD2 (5 bases). The CDR3 loop spans 14 amino acids. Germline CDR1 is SSHAT and CDR2 is FNYEAQ (reference sequence). CDR3 sequence (DNA): TGTGCTAGCAGCTTATCTGAGGGTACCTACGAGCAGTACTTC. Translated: CASSLSEGTYEQYF.

The chain employs TRBV7-9 and TRBJ2-5; D is possibly TRBD2 (5 bases). Trimming cost V 3 bases and J 5 bases, with 19 bases left between them. The CDR3 sequence is 16 residues long. The V gene's germline CDR1 is SEHNR and CDR2 FQNEAQ (reference sequence). This chain's CDR3 is CASSLLALRGRETQYF. CDR3 in DNA: TGTGCCAGCAGCTTGCTGGCCCTACGGGGTCGCGAGACCCAGTACTTC.

This clone showed up just a few times. The chain employs TRBV6-5 and TRBJ1-6, with D possibly matching TRBD1 (5 bases). CDR3 length equals 16 residues. V was shortened by 0 bases and J by 6 bases, with 12 bases between the two germline ends. The germline V gene has CDR1 MNHEY and CDR2 SVGAGI. CDR3 amino acids: CASSYSNSGANSPLHF. The CDR3 DNA reads TGTGCCAGCAGTTACTCGAATTCCGGGGCTAATTCACCCCTCCACTTT.

The V gene is TRBV11-2, the J gene TRBJ1-2; 10 bases map to TRBD1. V was clipped by 5 bases and J by 4 bases; unmatched bases: 13. Looked up from germline, CDR1 is SGHAT and CDR2 is FQNNGV. This CDR3 comprises 17 residues. The CDR3 here is CASSPDLGQGLIYGYTF. CDR3 DNA sequence: TGTGCCAGCAGCCCCGATCTGGGACAGGGGCTTATCTATGGCTACACCTTC.

This clone was counted a single time. The chain uses TRBV7-2 and TRBJ1-1, with D uncertain. The CDR3 runs 13 residues. V shed 5 bases and J shed 0 bases, with 7 bases lying between them. Germline assignment: CDR1 SGHTA and CDR2 FQGNSA. The CDR3 DNA follows: TGTGCCAGCAGCCCTAGGGTGAACACTGAAGCTTTCTTT. Residues: CASSPRVNTEAFF.

This clone was observed a single time. The J gene is TRBJ2-7, the V gene TRBV7-2, with D maybe TRBD1 (6 bases). There are 14 residues in the CDR3. In germline, CDR1 is SGHTA, CDR2 FQGNSA. V was shortened by 1 base and J by 3 bases, with 10 bases between the two germline ends. The CDR3 coding sequence is TGTGCCAGCAGCTTAGGTGTCAGGGGCTACGAGCAGTACTTC. It is translated as CASSLGVRGYEQYF.

The V gene is TRBV5-4, the J gene TRBJ2-7; 7 nucleotides agree with TRBD1. The germline V gene has CDR1 SGHNT and CDR2 YYREEE (reference sequence). J lost 5 bases, V lost 4 bases, and 6 bases had no gene match. This CDR3 comprises 13 residues. This CDR3 reads CASSKTGLHEQYF. CDR3 coding DNA: TGTGCCAGCAGCAAGACAGGGCTCCACGAGCAGTACTTC.